Shown below are 30 T cell receptor beta chains from a single sample sequenced in a study of cytotoxic CD8 clonotypes in ibrutinib-treated CLL. Repertoires were generated with immunoSEQ multiplex PCR, while TCRdb's copy carries only in-frame clones and drops some. The sample carries 130,000 or so clones, 70% to 85% recorded once. The specimen was PBMCs, collected after 12 months of ibrutinib treatment. Receptor source: a human donor with chronic lymphocytic leukemia.

The rearrangement joins TRBV4-1 to TRBJ2-2; 16 positions match TRBD2. V dropped 1 base and J dropped 9; count of bases not matched to a gene: 8. The CDR3 has 18 residues. Germline V lookup: CDR1 MGHRA, CDR2 YSYEKL. The DNA of the CDR3 is TGCGCCAGCAGCCAAGCGACGGGACTAGCGGGAGGGCCATGGGAGCTGTTTTTT. It codes for CASSQATGLAGGPWELFF.

V usage is TRBV4-3 and J usage is TRBJ2-3; 14 nucleotides align to TRBD2. This CDR3 has 16 amino acids. From germline, CDR1 is LGHNA and CDR2 YSLEER. The trim removed 1 base at V and 10 bases at J, leaving 7 bases unmatched. The CDR3 sequence: CASSQGGTSGSIAQYF. CDR3 DNA sequence: TGCGCCAGCAGCCAAGGGGGGACTAGCGGGAGTATTGCGCAGTATTTT.

The V gene is TRBV28, the J gene TRBJ2-1; D ambiguous. Trimming stripped 3 bases from V and 6 bases from J, with 15 bases between. Germline CDR1 is MDHEN and CDR2 is SYDVKM. CDR3 length: 15 residues. As DNA, the CDR3 is TGTGCCAGCAGTTTGCCCCTCTCGACGAGCAATGAGCAGTTCTTC. Amino acid sequence: CASSLPLSTSNEQFF. The full variable domain, with the rest looked up from reference TRBV28 and TRBJ2-1, is DVKVTQSSRYLVKRTGEKVFLECVQDMDHENMFWYRQDPGLGLRLIYFSYDVKMKEKGDIPEGYSVSREKKERFSLILESASTNQTSMYLCASSLPLSTSNEQFFGPGTRLTVL.

This chain uses TRBV4-2 with TRBJ2-1, with D possibly TRBD2 on 5 matching bases. Germline V gene data show CDR1 as LGHNA and CDR2 as YNFKEQ. V was cut by 0 bases and J by 4 bases, with 10 bases left in between. This CDR3 is built from 15 residues. CDR3 nucleotide sequence: TGTGCCAGCAGCCAAGACTCGGCGGGTTACAATGAGCAGTTCTTC. Its protein is CASSQDSAGYNEQFF.

V is TRBV21-1 and J is TRBJ2-5; the table's D call of TRBD1 was not tested on the DNA. TRBV21-1 is flagged as a pseudogene. The CDR3 has 15 amino acids. CDR3 DNA: TGTGCCAGCAGCGACTGGACAGTGCCCCAAGAGACCCAGTACTTC. Translated, it gives CASSDWTVPQETQYF.

The count of this clone is one. The V and J genes are TRBV7-6 and TRBJ1-1, with D uncertain. Germline V gene sequence: CDR1 SGHVS, CDR2 FNYEAQ. The CDR3 totals 14 residues. Trimming shortened V by 5 bases and J by 1 base, and 11 bases separated the two germline ends. CDR3 sequence (DNA): TGTGCCAGCAGCACCCTCCACCCGAACACTGAAGCTTTCTTT. It translates to CASSTLHPNTEAFF.

The V and J genes are TRBV2 and TRBJ2-7; the match to TRBD1 covers 9 bases. CDR1 and CDR2 (germline): SNHLY, FYNNEI. CDR3 size: 13 residues. Trimming at V came to 0 bases and at J to 9 bases, leaving 3 bases not matched to a gene. The CDR3 loop is CASSEADRGRQYF. The DNA of the CDR3 is TGTGCCAGCAGTGAAGCGGACAGGGGCAGGCAGTACTTC.

The gene calls are TRBV11-2 and TRBJ2-2; TRBD2 matches 7 bases. CDR1 is SGHAT, CDR2 FQNNGV, per germline. The CDR3 extends over 13 amino acids. With 5 bases clipped from V and 7 bases from J, the junction kept 4 bases outside the gene matches. CDR3 amino acids: CASSAGEVGELFF. The CDR3 nucleotides are TGTGCCAGCAGCGCGGGGGAGGTCGGGGAGCTGTTTTTT. The complete variable domain, with remaining parts taken from reference TRBV11-2 and TRBJ2-2, reads EAGVAQSPRYKIIEKRQSVAFWCNPISGHATLYWYQQILGQGPKLLIQFQNNGVVDDSQLPKDRFSAERLKGVDSTLKIQPAKLEDSAVYLCASSAGEVGELFFGEGSRLTVL.

This chain links TRBV6-5 with TRBJ1-3; D is undetermined. Germline V gives CDR1 MNHEY, CDR2 SVGAGI. The CDR3 is 14 residues long. V shed 6 bases and J shed 6 bases, with 15 bases lying between them. The CDR3 here is CASRDPTFVNTIYF. CDR3 DNA sequence: TGTGCCAGCAGAGATCCTACTTTTGTAAACACCATATATTTT.

V is TRBV25-1 and J is TRBJ2-1; possible D gene TRBD2, 6 bases. V lost 6 bases and J 5 bases, leaving 14 bases between the germline ends. CDR3 length: 14 residues. Looked up from germline, CDR1 is MGHDK and CDR2 is SYGVNS. The CDR3 spells CASSALDYDNEQFF. In DNA form, the CDR3 reads TGTGCCAGCAGCGCCCTGGACTATGACAATGAGCAGTTCTTC.

The rearrangement joins TRBV18 to TRBJ2-7, with 9 bases lining up with TRBD2. The CDR3 sequence is 14 residues long. Germline CDR1 reads KGHSH; CDR2 reads LQKENI. Trimming cost V 3 bases and J 0 bases; bases outside gene matches: 0. The CDR3 DNA reads as TGTGCCAGCTCACCGGGACTAGCCTCCTACGAGCAGTACTTC. Its protein is CASSPGLASYEQYF.

This clone was observed many times. The gene calls are TRBV6-1 and TRBJ2-7; TRBD1 is a possible D gene (6 bases). The CDR3 sequence is 15 residues long. Deletions cut 1 base from V and 2 bases from J, with 12 bases between. In germline, CDR1 is MNHNS, CDR2 SASEGT. DNA of the CDR3: TGTGCCAGCAGTGAAGGGCCAGGGGACCCCTACGAGCAGTACTTC. This codes for CASSEGPGDPYEQYF.

The chain employs TRBV27 and TRBJ2-3; D call uncertain. This CDR3 has 11 amino acids. The germline V gene encodes CDR1 MNHEY and CDR2 SMNVEV (reference sequence). V shed 5 bases and J shed 6 bases, with 6 bases lying between them. As DNA, the CDR3 is TGTGCCAGCAGTATGTCTGATACGCAGTATTTT. Amino acid sequence: CASSMSDTQYF.

The chain links TRBV10-3 to TRBJ2-1; 9 bases align to TRBD2. CDR3 length: 13 residues. Germline V CDR1 and CDR2: ENHRY, SYGVKD. V shed 10 bases and J 9 bases; nucleotides not matched to a gene: 10. The CDR3 spells CATWGSGSPEQFF. The CDR3 bases are TGTGCCACATGGGGTAGCGGGAGTCCTGAGCAGTTCTTC.

The chain has TRBV7-9 and TRBJ2-3, with 11 bases aligning to TRBD1. Germline V gene sequence: CDR1 SEHNR, CDR2 FQNEAQ (reference sequence). With 5 bases clipped from V and 4 bases from J, the junction kept 5 bases outside the gene matches. The CDR3 contains 15 residues. CDR3 sequence: CASSTRDRGSDTQYF. Written as DNA, the CDR3 is TGTGCCAGCAGCACAAGGGACAGGGGGTCAGATACGCAGTATTTT. The full variable domain, its missing parts supplied by reference TRBV7-9 and TRBJ2-3, is DTGVSQNPRHKITKRGQNVTFRCDPISEHNRLYWYRQTLGQGPEFLTYFQNEAQLEKSRLLSDRFSAERPKGSFSTLEIQRTEQGDSAMYLCASSTRDRGSDTQYFGPGTRLTVL.

The CDR3 DNA reads TGTGCCAGCAGCCCCCGGGACAGGTCCTACAATGAGCAGTTCTTC. It yields the protein CASSPRDRSYNEQFF. The chain recombines TRBV9 with TRBJ2-1; 8 bases align to TRBD1. The CDR3 length is 15 residues. From germline, CDR1 is SGDLS and CDR2 YYNGEE. Unmatched junction bases numbered 4, after V lost 4 bases and J lost 1 base.

This chain connects TRBV28 to TRBJ2-1; 11 bases fit TRBD2. J was trimmed by 10 bases and V by 8 bases; bases with no gene match: 7. The germline V gene encodes CDR1 MDHEN and CDR2 SYDVKM. The CDR3 has 13 residues. The CDR3 sequence is CASLPSGGSEQFF. CDR3 sequence (DNA): TGTGCCAGCTTACCTAGCGGGGGGAGCGAGCAGTTCTTC.

On this clone itself: The junction and the germline gene differ at one end; a read error may be behind it. The same CDR3 can be traced to other DNA sequences in this sample. This rearrangement joins TRBV5-4 to TRBJ2-6; D is unclear. There are 12 residues in the CDR3. From germline, CDR1 is SGHNT and CDR2 YYREEE (reference sequence). The CDR3 is CASSTGANVLTF. The DNA for the CDR3 is TGCGCCAGCAGCACTGGGGCCAACGTCCTGACTTTC.

This sequence joins TRBV7-6 and TRBJ1-6, with 9 bases lining up with TRBD1. The V segment lost 1 base and the J segment 7 bases; nucleotides outside the gene matches: 2. Per germline, CDR1 SGHVS and CDR2 FNYEAQ. The CDR3 is 15 amino acids. The CDR3 loop is CASSLGQGGNSPLHF. In DNA, the CDR3 is TGTGCCAGCAGCTTAGGACAGGGGGGGAATTCACCCCTCCACTTT.

The chain employs TRBV4-1 and TRBJ2-7, with D perhaps TRBD1 (6 bases). CDR1 MGHRA and CDR2 YSYEKL come from the germline V gene. The CDR3 length is 14 residues. V was trimmed by 1 base and J by 2 bases, leaving 9 bases between them. Written as DNA, the CDR3 is TGCGCCAGCAGCCAAGGGACAGCCACCTACGAGCAGTACTTC. The encoded protein is CASSQGTATYEQYF.

V is TRBV28 and J is TRBJ1-5; TRBD1 might be the D (5 bases). V was pared by 6 bases and J by 6 bases, with 12 bases between. Germline V gene sequence: CDR1 MDHEN, CDR2 SYDVKM. CDR3 size: 13 residues. This chain's CDR3 is CASSLRDRQPQHF. DNA of the CDR3: TGTGCCAGCAGCCTCAGGGATCGTCAGCCCCAGCATTTT. The variable domain in full, with the rest retrieved from reference TRBV28 and TRBJ1-5, is DVKVTQSSRYLVKRTGEKVFLECVQDMDHENMFWYRQDPGLGLRLIYFSYDVKMKEKGDIPEGYSVSREKKERFSLILESASTNQTSMYLCASSLRDRQPQHFGDGTRLSIL.

This clone was counted ten times or more. This chain joins TRBV5-6 and TRBJ1-6; the match to TRBD1 covers 7 bases. The V segment lost 4 bases and the J segment 7 bases; nucleotides outside the gene matches: 2. This CDR3 has 13 residues. Germline V gene sequence: CDR1 SGHDT, CDR2 YYEEEE. CDR3 sequence (DNA): TGTGCCAGCAGCCCGGGACAGAATTCACCCCTCCACTTT. It encodes CASSPGQNSPLHF.

The V call is TRBV28, the J call TRBJ2-5, with D unresolved. V lost 2 bases and J lost 5, with 9 bases in between. Germline V gene lookup returns CDR1 MDHEN and CDR2 SYDVKM. The CDR3 contains 13 residues. CDR3 sequence: CASSLAGYETQYF. The DNA for the CDR3 is TGTGCCAGCAGTTTAGCAGGTTACGAGACCCAGTACTTC.

The CDR3 is CAIAGTPGDQPQHF. CDR3 nucleotide sequence: TGTGCCATAGCCGGGACTCCGGGCGATCAGCCCCAGCATTTT. The rearrangement uses TRBV10-3 and TRBJ1-5, with D perhaps TRBD1 (5 bases). The CDR3 runs to 14 residues. Looked up from germline, CDR1 is ENHRY and CDR2 is SYGVKD. V lost 9 bases and J 5 bases, leaving 17 bases between the germline ends.

V usage is TRBV30 and J usage is TRBJ1-2; no clear D gene. The CDR3 totals 11 residues. The germline V and J ends were trimmed by 3 bases and 8 bases, with 10 bases remaining between them. CDR1 is GTSNPN, CDR2 SVGIG, per germline (reference sequence). The CDR3 coding sequence is TGTGCCTGGAGCGTAATAGGGGGCTACACCTTC. Amino acids: CAWSVIGGYTF.

Only one count was recorded for this clone. The chain links TRBV6-5 to TRBJ1-5; D gene uncertain. The CDR3 extends over 16 amino acids. CDR1 is MNHEY and CDR2 is SVGAGI in the germline V gene. Trimming left V 0 bases short and J 5 bases short, with 14 bases between. DNA for the CDR3: TGTGCCAGCAGTTACTCGTGGCGGGAGGGCGATCAGCCCCAGCATTTT. Translation: CASSYSWREGDQPQHF.

V and J are TRBV29-1 and TRBJ1-5, with D possibly TRBD1 on 5 matching bases. The CDR3 spans 14 residues. Per the germline V gene, CDR1 is SQVTM and CDR2 is ANQGSEA. V shed 4 bases and J shed 7 bases, with 17 bases lying between them. The CDR3 bases are TGCAGCGTTGGGATGACAGATAGGGGACAGCCCCAGCATTTT. Its protein is CSVGMTDRGQPQHF.

Comments on this clone: The identical CDR3 is also encoded by other nucleotide sequences in the sample. The chain couples TRBV7-9 to TRBJ2-1; D remains ambiguous. V was clipped by 5 bases and J by 6 bases, with 2 bases between them. The CDR3 runs to 10 residues. The germline V gene encodes CDR1 SEHNR and CDR2 FQNEAQ (reference sequence). The chain's CDR3 is CASSVNEQFF. The CDR3 DNA is TGTGCCAGCAGCGTCAATGAGCAGTTCTTC.

J is TRBJ2-1 and V is TRBV10-3; 9 positions agree with TRBD2. V lost 2 bases to trimming and J lost 9 bases; unmatched junction nucleotides: 11. The CDR3 is 16 residues long. Germline loops: CDR1 ENHRY, CDR2 SYGVKD. The CDR3, as DNA: TGTGCCATCAGTGAGGAAGCAGCGGGAGGTACTAGTGAGCAGTTCTTC. Its translation: CAISEEAAGGTSEQFF.

This chain uses TRBV9 with TRBJ1-2; 9 nucleotides line up with TRBD1. This CDR3 is 15 amino acids long. The germline V gene encodes CDR1 SGDLS and CDR2 YYNGEE. V lost 3 bases and J lost 4; bases outside the gene matches: 7. The CDR3 nucleotides read TGTGCCAGCAGCGCCACAGGGGGCAAGTTCTATGGCTACACCTTC. It encodes CASSATGGKFYGYTF.